Listed here are 15 T cell receptor beta chains from one sample, sequenced in a study of T cells after yellow fever vaccination. TCRdb itself ran the 5' RACE reads through MiXCR, one entry per CDR3 protein. The data show around 200,000 distinct CDR3 sequences, approximately 10% seen once. Sequencing was performed on CD8+ T cells sorted from PBMCs, taken 15 days after the yellow fever booster vaccination. These receptors all come from a man between 18 and 29 years old who received the YFV17D yellow fever vaccine.

The V gene is TRBV28, the J gene TRBJ2-7, with D maybe TRBD2 (5 bases). From germline, CDR1 is MDHEN and CDR2 SYDVKM. Deletions cut 6 bases from V and 0 bases from J, with 9 bases between. The CDR3 is 13 amino acids. The CDR3 sequence is CASRGVGSYEQYV. In DNA, the CDR3 is TGTGCCAGCAGGGGAGTCGGCTCCTACGAGCAGTACGTC.

This chain links TRBV7-9 with TRBJ2-3; D is unclear. Germline CDR1 and CDR2: SEHNR and FQNEAQ (reference sequence). The CDR3 length is 12 residues. The V gene lost 8 bases and the J gene lost 2 bases, with 8 bases spanning the gap. The CDR3 loop is CASPDNTDTQYF. DNA for the CDR3: TGTGCCAGCCCCGACAACACAGATACGCAGTATTTT.

This clonotype was seen only a few times. The chain has TRBV27 and TRBJ2-5; D call uncertain. Germline V gives CDR1 MNHEY, CDR2 SMNVEV (reference sequence). This CDR3 contains 13 residues. Trimming removed 3 bases at V and 5 bases at J, with 10 bases between. CDR3 bases: TGTGCCAGCAGTTTTAGTATCTCGGAGACCCAGTACTTC. Translation gives CASSFSISETQYF.

In DNA form, the CDR3 reads TGCGCCAGCAGCTTGATCGGGGCAACTAATGAAAAACTGTTTTTT. This encodes CASSLIGATNEKLFF. V usage is TRBV5-1 and J usage is TRBJ1-4; D is ambiguous. The V end lost 1 base, the J end lost 0 bases, and 7 bases lay between the germline ends. This CDR3 is 15 amino acids long. Germline values: CDR1 SGHRS, CDR2 YFSETQ.

This clonotype was found many times. V and J are TRBV7-2 and TRBJ2-3; D may be TRBD2 (5 bases). Germline loops: CDR1 SGHTA, CDR2 FQGNSA. V was shortened by 1 base and J by 0 bases, with 11 bases between the two germline ends. This CDR3 has 16 amino acids. CDR3 region: CASSLGTRTSTDTQYF. The CDR3 DNA reads TGTGCCAGCAGCTTAGGTACCAGGACTAGCACAGATACGCAGTATTTT.

There are a few counts of this clonotype. This chain uses TRBV14 with TRBJ2-1; D possibly corresponds to TRBD2 (5 bases). Germline V gene lookup returns CDR1 SGHDN and CDR2 FVKESK. The CDR3 covers 15 residues. V was shortened by 4 bases and J by 6 bases, with 16 bases between the two germline ends. The CDR3: CASSRVTEVPNEQFF. The CDR3 nucleotides read TGTGCCAGCAGCCGAGTGACGGAGGTCCCCAATGAGCAGTTCTTC.

The table lists this clonotype with a few counts. The V and J genes are TRBV7-6 and TRBJ2-5, with D maybe TRBD1 (6 bases). Germline lookup yields CDR1 SGHVS and CDR2 FNYEAQ. V was clipped by 5 bases and J by 1 base, with 14 bases between them. This CDR3 region has 15 residues. Written as DNA, the CDR3 is TGTGCCAGCAGCATAAACAGGGCCCCCCAAGAGACCCAGTACTTC. Translating it yields CASSINRAPQETQYF.

The V and J genes are TRBV28 and TRBJ2-5, with 9 bases matching TRBD1. The CDR3 spans 15 residues. V lost 7 bases, J lost 5 bases, and 11 bases stayed unmatched. From germline, CDR1 is MDHEN and CDR2 SYDVKM. DNA for the CDR3: TGTGCCAGCACCCTACAGGGACAGGGTTTGGAGACCCAGTACTTC. This sequence encodes CASTLQGQGLETQYF.

The V gene is TRBV6-2 or TRBV6-3, the J gene TRBJ1-6, with 7 bases identical to TRBD1. V trimming: 7 bases; J trimming: 3 bases; junction bases outside the gene matches: 6. CDR1 MNHEY and CDR2 SVGEGT come from the germline V gene. The CDR3 runs to 15 residues. CDR3 coding DNA: TGTGCCAGCAAGACAGGGTCCGACTATAATTCACCCCTCCACTTT. It is translated as CASKTGSDYNSPLHF.

This clonotype was observed a handful of times. The chain links TRBV4-1 to TRBJ1-2; maybe TRBD1 (5 bases). The CDR3 spans 18 residues. The V gene's germline CDR1 is MGHRA and CDR2 YSYEKL. V was clipped by 0 bases and J by 0 bases, with 17 bases between them. In DNA, the CDR3 is TGCGCCAGCAGCCAAGATTACGGGGCCCCCCTGCCTAACTATGGCTACACCTTC. This codes for CASSQDYGAPLPNYGYTF.

The chain combines TRBV7-9 with TRBJ2-3; possibly TRBD2 for D (5 bases). Germline CDR1 and CDR2: SEHNR and FQNEAQ (reference sequence). The CDR3 runs 19 residues. V lost 4 bases, J lost 0 bases, and 23 bases lay in between. This CDR3 is CASSSLIRSGGGSTDTQYF. The CDR3 DNA reads as TGTGCCAGCAGCTCACTCATCAGATCTGGCGGAGGTAGCACAGATACGCAGTATTTT.

J is TRBJ2-7 and V is TRBV9; D is unclear. The CDR3 totals 11 residues. V was shortened by 3 bases and J by 6 bases, with 7 bases between the two germline ends. The germline V gene encodes CDR1 SGDLS and CDR2 YYNGEE. CDR3 in amino acids: CASSGVSEQYF. The CDR3 region has the DNA TGTGCCAGCAGCGGCGTTTCCGAGCAGTACTTC.

The rearrangement uses TRBV6-2 or TRBV6-3 and TRBJ2-2; 8 nucleotides align to TRBD2. This CDR3 has 14 amino acids. V was clipped by 8 bases and J by 2 bases; unmatched bases: 4. Per germline, CDR1 MNHEY and CDR2 SVGEGT. CDR3 bases: TGTGCCAGCGGGAGCGGGGGCAACACCGGGGAGCTGTTTTTT. Translating gives CASGSGGNTGELFF.

The chain couples TRBV15 to TRBJ1-5; D possibly corresponds to TRBD1 (6 bases). The germline V and J ends were trimmed by 0 bases and 4 bases, with 13 bases remaining between them. The CDR3 contains 16 residues. Germline loops: CDR1 LNHNV, CDR2 YYDKDF (reference sequence). The CDR3 loop reads CATSRDRDNLNQPQHF. The CDR3 DNA sequence: TGTGCCACCAGCAGAGATAGGGACAACCTGAATCAGCCCCAGCATTTT. The full variable domain, with the rest looked up from reference TRBV15 and TRBJ1-5, is DAMVIQNPRYQVTQFGKPVTLSCSQTLNHNVMYWYQQKSSQAPKLLFHYYDKDFNNEADTPDNFQSRRPNTSFCFLDIRSPGLGDTAMYLCATSRDRDNLNQPQHFGDGTRLSIL.

The chain carries TRBV5-6 and TRBJ2-1, with TRBD2 matching over 9 bases. The CDR3 is made up of 16 amino acids. V was clipped by 2 bases and J by 6 bases; unmatched bases: 9. Germline values: CDR1 SGHDT, CDR2 YYEEEE. CDR3 nucleotides: TGTGCCAGCAGCTTTGGTGCGGGGGGGCTTATCAATGAGCAGTTCTTC. Translation: CASSFGAGGLINEQFF.